The 21 T cell receptor beta chains below come from one sample, sequenced in a study of blood T cell repertoires in COVID-19. Libraries were prepared by immunoSEQ multiplex PCR; TCRdb keeps only in-frame clonotypes and omits some of them. The sample gives roughly 120,000 clones, roughly 70% of which show up once; about 0.85% is in the top ten. The sequencing input was peripheral blood. These receptors were obtained from a human donor with acute or convalescent COVID-19. The donor label of this sample is uncertain.

This clone has more than one count but fewer than ten. The genes are TRBV19 and TRBJ1-1; D ambiguous. CDR3 length: 13 amino acids. The V end was cut by 1 base, the J end by 4 bases, with 7 bases between. Germline V CDR1 and CDR2: LNHDA, SQIVND (reference sequence). CDR3 nucleotides: TGTGCCAGTAGTATAGCCCAGGCCACTGAAGCTTTCTTT. This codes for CASSIAQATEAFF.

The V gene is TRBV4-1, the J gene TRBJ1-1; the D gene is possibly TRBD1 (5 bases). Per the germline V gene, CDR1 is MGHRA and CDR2 is YSYEKL. This CDR3 comprises 15 residues. Trimming removed 3 bases at V and 3 bases at J, with 14 bases between. The CDR3 DNA follows: TGCGCCAGCAGCCAGTTTGGGGCTCTGGACACTGAAGCTTTCTTT. Translating it yields CASSQFGALDTEAFF.

The CDR3 DNA follows: TGTGCCAGCAGCTTCAACTCCTATAATTCACCCCTCCACTTT. Amino acid sequence: CASSFNSYNSPLHF. The chain employs TRBV7-8 and TRBJ1-6; D gene ambiguous. The CDR3 sequence is 14 residues long. V lost 3 bases to trimming and J lost 0 bases, with 3 bases between them. Per germline, CDR1 SGHVS and CDR2 FQNEAQ.

The chain couples TRBV6-5 to TRBJ1-3; D remains unclear. The length of the CDR3 is 14 residues. From germline, CDR1 is MNHEY and CDR2 SVGAGI. V shed 6 bases and J shed 0 bases, with 9 bases lying between them. CDR3 amino acids: CASRAPSSGNTIYF. The DNA of the CDR3 is TGTGCCAGCAGGGCCCCCAGCTCTGGAAACACCATATATTTT.

The chain links TRBV11-2 to TRBJ1-1, with D unclear. The CDR3 consists of 12 residues. V was trimmed by 5 bases and J by 5 bases, leaving 9 bases between them. Germline assignment: CDR1 SGHAT and CDR2 FQNNGV. The CDR3 nucleotides are TGTGCCAGCAGCCTCGTATTTACTGAAGCTTTCTTT. Translated: CASSLVFTEAFF.

The chain links TRBV28 to TRBJ1-2; a possible D gene is TRBD1 (5 bases). Germline-derived CDR1 and CDR2 are MDHEN and SYDVKM. The CDR3 runs to 16 residues. With 7 bases removed from V and 1 base from J, the gap between germline ends came to 19 bases. The CDR3 loop is CASTPAGGVRNYGYTF. CDR3 DNA: TGTGCCAGCACCCCCGCCGGGGGGGTCCGTAACTATGGCTACACCTTC.

The V gene is TRBV6-7, the J gene TRBJ2-7, with D maybe TRBD1 (5 bases). TRBV6-7 is sorted into the ORF group, with uncertain function. CDR3 size: 16 residues. Trimming cost V 6 bases and J 0 bases, with 18 bases left between them. The CDR3 spells CASSPMGRASSYEQYF. CDR3 sequence (DNA): TGTGCCAGCAGCCCAATGGGGCGCGCGAGCTCCTACGAGCAGTACTTC.

The V and J genes are TRBV28 and TRBJ1-2; D is undetermined. CDR3 size: 13 residues. V was trimmed by 6 bases and J by 2 bases, leaving 10 bases between them. CDR1 MDHEN and CDR2 SYDVKM come from the germline V gene. The DNA for the CDR3 is TGTGCCAGCAGCCCAGACGGGAACTATGGCTACACCTTC. It codes for CASSPDGNYGYTF.

The chain joins TRBV21-1 to TRBJ2-3; no DNA check was done on the table's D call, TRBD1. TRBV21-1 constitutes a pseudogene. The CDR3 has 16 residues. CDR3 nucleotides: TGTGCCAGCAGCAGCACCCCGGGACACCGCACAGATACGCAGTATTTT. It translates to CASSSTPGHRTDTQYF.

V gene TRBV6-5 combines with J gene TRBJ2-2; weak D call: TRBD2 (6 bases). The CDR3 length is 14 residues. Looked up from germline, CDR1 is MNHEY and CDR2 is SVGAGI. V was clipped by 6 bases and J by 6 bases, with 14 bases between them. CDR3 loop: CASSPTSGSGELFF. The CDR3 nucleotides are TGTGCCAGCAGCCCGACGAGCGGGTCCGGGGAGCTGTTTTTT.

The chain joins TRBV11-2 to TRBJ1-3; 9 bases agree with TRBD1. CDR1 is SGHAT and CDR2 is FQNNGV in the germline V gene. The V and J ends lost 6 bases and 0 bases, in that order; junction bases with no gene match: 6. The CDR3 is 16 residues long. The CDR3 sequence is CASRDRGFTSGNTIYF. In DNA form, the CDR3 reads TGTGCCAGCAGGGACAGGGGTTTCACCTCTGGAAACACCATATATTTT.

This clone appeared once. The rearrangement links TRBV3-1 (or the pseudogene TRBV3-2) to TRBJ1-2; no reliable D call. V gave up 1 base and J gave up 8 bases, with 17 bases separating them. Germline-derived CDR1 and CDR2 are LGHDT and YNNKEL (reference sequence). The CDR3 consists of 15 residues. The CDR3: CASSQATRGLRGYTF. The CDR3 DNA sequence: TGTGCCAGCAGCCAAGCCACTCGAGGGTTACGGGGCTACACCTTC.

Here the CDR3 reads CASSKGQPGNTIYF. CDR3 sequence (DNA): TGTGCCAGCAGTAAGGGGCAGCCTGGAAACACCATATATTTT. The chain combines TRBV28 with TRBJ1-3, with D perhaps TRBD1 (5 bases). Germline V gene data show CDR1 as MDHEN and CDR2 as SYDVKM. CDR3 length: 14 amino acids. V was cut by 5 bases and J by 2 bases, with 10 bases left in between. Combining the CDR3 with reference TRBV28 and TRBJ1-3 gives the whole variable domain DVKVTQSSRYLVKRTGEKVFLECVQDMDHENMFWYRQDPGLGLRLIYFSYDVKMKEKGDIPEGYSVSREKKERFSLILESASTNQTSMYLCASSKGQPGNTIYFGEGSWLTVV.

This chain connects TRBV5-1 to TRBJ1-1; D is possibly TRBD1 (5 bases). The CDR3 totals 14 residues. V was trimmed by 3 bases and J by 1 base, leaving 10 bases between them. Germline CDR1 reads SGHRS; CDR2 reads YFSETQ. The CDR3 DNA sequence: TGCGCCAGCAGCTATCCAGGGTCGAACACTGAAGCTTTCTTT. Protein sequence: CASSYPGSNTEAFF. The full variable domain, completed using reference TRBV5-1 and TRBJ1-1, is KAGVTQTPRYLIKTRGQQVTLSCSPISGHRSVSWYQQTPGQGLQFLFEYFSETQRNKGNFPGRFSGRQFSNSRSEMNVSTLELGDSALYLCASSYPGSNTEAFFGQGTRLTVV.

By sample fraction, this clone is medium-sized. One end of the junction does not line up with germline, which may come from a read error. CDR3 amino acids: CASNQGGDEQFF. CDR3 in DNA: TGTGCCAGCAACCAAGGGGGCGATGAGCAGTTCTTC. The V call is TRBV3-1 (or the pseudogene TRBV3-2), the J call TRBJ2-1; TRBD1 agrees at 7 bases. The CDR3 loop spans 12 amino acids. Germline loops: CDR1 LGHDT, CDR2 YNNKEL (reference sequence).

The CDR3 loop reads CASSLALGANYGYTF. CDR3 bases: TGTGCCAGCAGCTTGGCGCTGGGGGCCAACTATGGCTACACCTTC. J is TRBJ1-2 and V is TRBV5-6; a possible D gene is TRBD1 (6 bases). CDR1 is SGHDT and CDR2 is YYEEEE in the germline V gene. There are 15 residues in the CDR3. V was clipped by 0 bases and J by 2 bases, with 11 bases between them.

V usage is TRBV5-5 and J usage is TRBJ1-1; D is unresolved. Germline V lookup: CDR1 SGHKS, CDR2 YYEKEE (reference sequence). The CDR3 length is 13 residues. Trimming pared 0 bases from V and 11 bases from J, leaving 14 bases between. The CDR3 nucleotides read TGTGCCAGCAGCTTGGGTTCCGGGGTGCGGGCTTTCTTT. Translated: CASSLGSGVRAFF.

The rearrangement joins TRBV3-1 (or the pseudogene TRBV3-2) to TRBJ2-1, with TRBD1 identical over 7 bases. This CDR3 has 14 residues. CDR1 is LGHDT, CDR2 YNNKEL, per germline (reference sequence). The J segment lost 3 bases and the V segment lost 3 bases, leaving 2 bases of the junction unmatched. DNA of the CDR3: TGTGCCAGCAGCCATGGGGACAGCTACAATGAGCAGTTCTTC. Translated, it gives CASSHGDSYNEQFF.

Written as DNA, the CDR3 is TGTGCCAGCAGCAAAGAGGGACCTCGTTTCCGACAGGGGTTCAGGAGCAATCAGCCCCAGCATTTT. Encoded protein: CASSKEGPRFRQGFRSNQPQHF. The V and J genes are TRBV21-1 and TRBJ1-5; the table's D call TRBD1 went unverified against the DNA. TRBV21-1 is reported as a pseudogene. CDR3 size: 22 residues.

The table lists this clone with many counts. CDR3 amino acids: CASSGTQLNSPLHF. The CDR3 DNA reads TGCGCCAGCAGTGGGACACAGCTTAATTCACCCCTCCACTTT. This rearrangement joins TRBV5-1 to TRBJ1-6; D may be TRBD1 (6 bases). Germline CDR1 and CDR2: SGHRS and YFSETQ. V was cut by 5 bases and J by 6 bases, with 12 bases left in between. This CDR3 contains 14 residues.

The chain couples TRBV11-3 to TRBJ2-1; D is undetermined. CDR1 is SGHNT and CDR2 is YENEEA in the germline V gene. The CDR3 contains 13 residues. The V gene lost 5 bases and the J gene lost 8 bases, with 13 bases spanning the gap. The DNA for the CDR3 is TGTGCCAGCAGCCCCCCAAGCGCGGATGAGCAGTTCTTC. This encodes CASSPPSADEQFF.